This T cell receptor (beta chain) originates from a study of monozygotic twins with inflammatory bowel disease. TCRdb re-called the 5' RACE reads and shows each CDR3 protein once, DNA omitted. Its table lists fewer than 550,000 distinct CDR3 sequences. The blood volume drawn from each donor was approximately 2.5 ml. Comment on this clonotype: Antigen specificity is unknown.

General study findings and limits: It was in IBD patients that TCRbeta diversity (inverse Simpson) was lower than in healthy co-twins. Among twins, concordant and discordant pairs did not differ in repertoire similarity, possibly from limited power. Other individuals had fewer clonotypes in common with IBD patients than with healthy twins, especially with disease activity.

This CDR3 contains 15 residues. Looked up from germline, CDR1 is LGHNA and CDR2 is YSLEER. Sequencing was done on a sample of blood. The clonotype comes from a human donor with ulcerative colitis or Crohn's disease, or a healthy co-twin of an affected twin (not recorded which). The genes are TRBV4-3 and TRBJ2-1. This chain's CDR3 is CASSHGGRPYNEQFF.